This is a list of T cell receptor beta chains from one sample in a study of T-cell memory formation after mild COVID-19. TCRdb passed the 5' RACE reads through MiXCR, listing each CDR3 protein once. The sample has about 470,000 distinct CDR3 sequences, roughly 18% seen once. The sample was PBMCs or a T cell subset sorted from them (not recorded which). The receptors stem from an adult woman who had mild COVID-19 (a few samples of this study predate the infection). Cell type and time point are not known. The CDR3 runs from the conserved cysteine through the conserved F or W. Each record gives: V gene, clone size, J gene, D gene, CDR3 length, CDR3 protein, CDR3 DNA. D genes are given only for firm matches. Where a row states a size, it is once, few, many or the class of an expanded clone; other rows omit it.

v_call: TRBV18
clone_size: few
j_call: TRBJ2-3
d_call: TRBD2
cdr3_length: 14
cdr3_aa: CASSPTSSTDTQYF
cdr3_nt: TGTGCCAGCTCACCGACTAGCAGCACAGATACGCAGTATTTT

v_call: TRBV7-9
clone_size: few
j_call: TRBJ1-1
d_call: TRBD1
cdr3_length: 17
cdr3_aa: CASNSPGQRIMNTEAFF
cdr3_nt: TGTGCCAGCAACTCTCCGGGACAGAGAATAATGAACACTGAAGCTTTCTTT

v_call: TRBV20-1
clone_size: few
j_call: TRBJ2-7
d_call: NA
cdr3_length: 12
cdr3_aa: CSAAGISYEQYF
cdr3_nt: TGCAGTGCAGCGGGCATCTCCTACGAGCAGTACTTC

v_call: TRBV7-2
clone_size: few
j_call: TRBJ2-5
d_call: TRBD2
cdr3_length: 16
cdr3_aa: CASSRQAGTSEETQYF
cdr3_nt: TGTGCCAGCAGTCGGCAAGCCGGGACTAGCGAAGAGACCCAGTACTTC

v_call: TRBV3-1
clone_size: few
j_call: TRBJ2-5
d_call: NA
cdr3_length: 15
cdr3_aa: CASSQDPVRQETQYF
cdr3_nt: TGTGCCAGCAGCCAAGATCCGGTAAGGCAAGAGACCCAGTACTTC

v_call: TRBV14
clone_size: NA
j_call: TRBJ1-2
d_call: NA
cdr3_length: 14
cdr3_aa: CASSQVRQNYGYTF
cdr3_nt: TGTGCCAGCAGCCAAGTTCGACAGAACTATGGCTACACCTTC

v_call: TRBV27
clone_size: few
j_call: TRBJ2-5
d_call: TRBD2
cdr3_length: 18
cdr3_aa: CASSSTGLAGGFQETQYF
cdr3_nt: TGTGCCAGCAGTAGCACCGGACTAGCGGGAGGGTTCCAAGAGACCCAGTACTTC

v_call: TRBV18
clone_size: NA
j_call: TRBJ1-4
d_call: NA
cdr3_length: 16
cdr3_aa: CASSDYGGPEGEKLFF
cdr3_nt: TGTGCCAGCTCTGATTACGGCGGACCGGAGGGTGAAAAACTGTTTTTT

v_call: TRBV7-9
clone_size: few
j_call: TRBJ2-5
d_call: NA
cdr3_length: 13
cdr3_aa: CASTHLQGETQYF
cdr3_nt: TGTGCCAGCACCCATCTTCAGGGGGAGACCCAGTACTTC

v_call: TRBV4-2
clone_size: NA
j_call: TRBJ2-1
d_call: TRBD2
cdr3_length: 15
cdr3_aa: CASSSSGRTGDEQFF
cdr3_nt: TGTGCCAGCAGCTCTAGCGGGAGAACAGGGGATGAGCAGTTCTTC

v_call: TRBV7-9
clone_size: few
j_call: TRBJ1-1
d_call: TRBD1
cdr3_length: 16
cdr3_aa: CASSPRGIGTVTEAFF
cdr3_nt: TGTGCCAGCAGCCCTAGAGGGATAGGGACAGTCACTGAAGCTTTCTTT

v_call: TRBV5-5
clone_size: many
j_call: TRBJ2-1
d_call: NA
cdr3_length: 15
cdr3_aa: CASSLGGASYNEQFF
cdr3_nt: TGTGCCAGCAGCTTAGGGGGTGCCTCCTACAATGAGCAGTTCTTC

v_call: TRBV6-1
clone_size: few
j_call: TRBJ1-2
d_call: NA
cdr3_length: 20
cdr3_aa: CASSETGRHTFLDPSYGYTF
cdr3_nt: TGTGCCAGCAGTGAAACAGGCAGGCATACATTTCTTGACCCTTCCTATGGCTACACCTTC

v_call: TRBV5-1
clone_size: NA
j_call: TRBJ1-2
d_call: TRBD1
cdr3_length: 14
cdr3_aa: CARSLGQGSAGYTF
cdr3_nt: TGCGCCCGCAGCCTGGGACAGGGGTCAGCTGGCTACACCTTC

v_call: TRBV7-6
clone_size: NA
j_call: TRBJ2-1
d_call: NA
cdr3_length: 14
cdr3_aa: CASSLEVGNNEQFF
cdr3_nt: TGTGCCAGCAGCTTAGAGGTCGGGAACAATGAGCAGTTCTTC

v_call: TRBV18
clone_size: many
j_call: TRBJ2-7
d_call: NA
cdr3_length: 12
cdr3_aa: CASSPEGNEQYF
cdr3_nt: TGTGCCAGCTCACCAGAAGGTAACGAGCAGTACTTC